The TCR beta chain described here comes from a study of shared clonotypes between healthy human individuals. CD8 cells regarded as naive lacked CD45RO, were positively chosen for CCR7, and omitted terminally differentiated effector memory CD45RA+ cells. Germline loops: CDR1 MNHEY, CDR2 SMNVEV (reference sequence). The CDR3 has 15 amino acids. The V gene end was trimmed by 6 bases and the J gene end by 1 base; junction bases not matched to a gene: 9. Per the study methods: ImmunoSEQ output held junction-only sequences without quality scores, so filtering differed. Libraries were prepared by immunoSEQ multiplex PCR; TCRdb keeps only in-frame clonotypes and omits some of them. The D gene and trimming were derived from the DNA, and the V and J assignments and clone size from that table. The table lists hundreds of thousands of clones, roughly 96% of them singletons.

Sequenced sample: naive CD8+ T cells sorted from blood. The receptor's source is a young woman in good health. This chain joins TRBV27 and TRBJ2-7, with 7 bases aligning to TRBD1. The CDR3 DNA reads TGTGCCAGCAGGAAACAGGGGACGGTATCCTACGAGCAGTACTTC. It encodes CASRKQGTVSYEQYF.